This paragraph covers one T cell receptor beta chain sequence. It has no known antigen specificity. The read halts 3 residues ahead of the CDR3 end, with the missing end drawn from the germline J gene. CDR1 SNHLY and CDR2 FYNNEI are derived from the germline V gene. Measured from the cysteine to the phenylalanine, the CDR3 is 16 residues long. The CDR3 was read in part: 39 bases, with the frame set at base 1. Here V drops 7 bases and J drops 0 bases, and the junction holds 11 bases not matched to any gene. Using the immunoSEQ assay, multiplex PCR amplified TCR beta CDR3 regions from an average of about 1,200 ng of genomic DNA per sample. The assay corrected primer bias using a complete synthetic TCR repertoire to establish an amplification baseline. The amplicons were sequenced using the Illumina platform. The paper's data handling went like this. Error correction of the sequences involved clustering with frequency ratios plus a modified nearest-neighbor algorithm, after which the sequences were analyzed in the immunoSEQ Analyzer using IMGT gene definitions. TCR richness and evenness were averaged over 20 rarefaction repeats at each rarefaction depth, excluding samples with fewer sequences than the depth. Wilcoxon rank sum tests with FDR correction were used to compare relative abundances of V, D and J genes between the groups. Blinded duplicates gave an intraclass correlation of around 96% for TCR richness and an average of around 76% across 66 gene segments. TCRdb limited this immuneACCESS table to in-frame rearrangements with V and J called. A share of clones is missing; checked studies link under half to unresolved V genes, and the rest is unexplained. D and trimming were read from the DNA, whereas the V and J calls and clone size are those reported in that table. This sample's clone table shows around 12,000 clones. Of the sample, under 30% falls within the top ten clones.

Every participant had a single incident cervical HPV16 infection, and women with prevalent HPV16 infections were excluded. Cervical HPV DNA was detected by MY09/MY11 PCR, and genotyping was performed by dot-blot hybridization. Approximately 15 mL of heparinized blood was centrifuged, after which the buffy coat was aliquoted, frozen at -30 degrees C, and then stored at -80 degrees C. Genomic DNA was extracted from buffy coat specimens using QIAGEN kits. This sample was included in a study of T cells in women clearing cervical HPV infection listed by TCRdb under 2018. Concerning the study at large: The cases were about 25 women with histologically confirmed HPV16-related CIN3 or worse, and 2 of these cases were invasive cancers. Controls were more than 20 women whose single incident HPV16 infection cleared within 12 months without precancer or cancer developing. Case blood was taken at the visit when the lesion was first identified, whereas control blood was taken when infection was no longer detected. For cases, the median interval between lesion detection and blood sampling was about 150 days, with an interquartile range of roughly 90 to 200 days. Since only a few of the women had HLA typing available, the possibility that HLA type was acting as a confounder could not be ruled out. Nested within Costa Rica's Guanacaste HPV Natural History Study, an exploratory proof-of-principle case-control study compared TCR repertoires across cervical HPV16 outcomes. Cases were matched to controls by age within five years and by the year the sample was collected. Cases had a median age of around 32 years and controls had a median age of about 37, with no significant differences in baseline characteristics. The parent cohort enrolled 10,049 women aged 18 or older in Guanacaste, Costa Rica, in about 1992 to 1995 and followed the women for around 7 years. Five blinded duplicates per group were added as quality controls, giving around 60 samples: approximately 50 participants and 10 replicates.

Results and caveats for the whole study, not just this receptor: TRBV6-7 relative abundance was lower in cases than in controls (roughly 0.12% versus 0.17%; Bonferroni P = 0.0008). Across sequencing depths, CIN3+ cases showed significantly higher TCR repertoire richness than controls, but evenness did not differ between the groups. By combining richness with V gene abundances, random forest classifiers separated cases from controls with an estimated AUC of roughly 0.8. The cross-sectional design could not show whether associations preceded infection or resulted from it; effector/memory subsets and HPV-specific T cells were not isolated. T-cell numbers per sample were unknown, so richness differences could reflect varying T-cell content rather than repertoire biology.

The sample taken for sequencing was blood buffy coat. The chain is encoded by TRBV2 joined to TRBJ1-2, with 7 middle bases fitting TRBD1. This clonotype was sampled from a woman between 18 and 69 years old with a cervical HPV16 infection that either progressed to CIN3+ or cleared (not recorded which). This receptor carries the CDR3 CASISPRDRTNYGYTF. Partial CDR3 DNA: TGTGCCAGCATTTCCCCTCGGGACAGAACTAACTATGGC. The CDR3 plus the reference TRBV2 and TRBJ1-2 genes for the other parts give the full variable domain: EPEVTQTPSHQVTQMGQEVILRCVPISNHLYFYWYRQILGQKVEFLVSFYNNEISEKSEIFDDQFSVERPDGSNFTLKIRSTKLEDSAMYFCASISPRDRTNYGYTFGSGTRLTVV.